These 17 T cell receptor beta chains were sequenced from one sample in a study of T-cell memory formation after mild COVID-19. MiXCR, run by TCRdb on the 5' RACE reads, gives a single entry per CDR3 protein. This table holds about 250,000 distinct CDR3 sequences, around 17% found once. The sequencing input was PBMCs or a T cell subset sorted from them (not recorded which). Receptor source: a young man who had mild COVID-19 (a few samples of this study predate the infection). Cell type and time point are not known.

The chain has TRBV7-3 and TRBJ2-3; 8 bases match TRBD1. Germline V CDR1 and CDR2: SGHTA, FQGTGA. V trimming: 5 bases; J trimming: 7 bases; junction bases outside the gene matches: 11. CDR3 length equals 15 residues. CDR3 DNA: TGTGCCAGCAGCCCTACCGGGACAGGTATTAATACGCAGTATTTT. Protein: CASSPTGTGINTQYF. Full variable domain (remainder filled in from reference TRBV7-3 and TRBJ2-3): GAGVSQTPSNKVTEKGKYVELRCDPISGHTALYWYRQSLGQGPEFLIYFQGTGAADDSGLPNDRFFAVRPEGSVSTLKIQRTERGDSAVYLCASSPTGTGINTQYFGPGTRLTVL.

This clonotype was seen only once. The rearrangement links TRBV30 to TRBJ2-7; D not certain. CDR1 and CDR2 from the germline V gene are GTSNPN and SVGIG (reference sequence). This CDR3 region has 13 residues. Trimming stripped 3 bases from V and 2 bases from J, with 11 bases between. This CDR3 reads CAWREDRAYEQYF. The CDR3 nucleotides read TGTGCCTGGAGAGAGGACCGAGCCTACGAGCAGTACTTC.

The chain is built from TRBV5-1 and TRBJ1-1; 7 nucleotides line up with TRBD1. The CDR3 consists of 16 residues. Looked up from germline, CDR1 is SGHRS and CDR2 is YFSETQ. V shed 0 bases and J 1 base; nucleotides not matched to a gene: 6. CDR3 in amino acids: CASSLARTGANTEAFF. CDR3 DNA sequence: TGCGCCAGCAGCTTGGCTAGAACAGGGGCGAACACTGAAGCTTTCTTT.

The chain couples TRBV7-6 to TRBJ2-3; 12 nucleotides match TRBD2. This CDR3 is 16 amino acids long. Unmatched junction bases numbered 7, after V lost 5 bases and J lost 4 bases. The germline V gene encodes CDR1 SGHVS and CDR2 FNYEAQ. This CDR3 reads CASSRETSGGADTQYF. The CDR3 DNA reads TGTGCCAGCAGCCGAGAGACTAGCGGGGGTGCAGATACGCAGTATTTT.

This clonotype was seen more than once but under ten times. The rearrangement joins TRBV6-5 to TRBJ1-1, with 9 bases identical to TRBD1. Trimming cost V 6 bases and J 3 bases; bases outside gene matches: 8. The length of the CDR3 is 15 residues. Germline CDR1 and CDR2: MNHEY and SVGAGI. DNA for the CDR3: TGTGCCAGCAGCCGTGGGGACAGGGTCGACACTGAAGCTTTCTTT. Translating gives CASSRGDRVDTEAFF.

The chain employs TRBV20-1 and TRBJ1-1, with D maybe TRBD1 (5 bases). The germline CDR1 and CDR2 sequences are DFQATT and SNEGSKA (reference sequence). The CDR3 contains 13 residues. The CDR3 DNA sequence: TGCGGAACACAGACAGACCTGAACACTGAAGCTTTCTTT. Protein product: CGTQTDLNTEAFF.

The chain has TRBV2 and TRBJ1-2; D is uncertain. This CDR3 comprises 13 residues. The germline CDR1 and CDR2 sequences are SNHLY and FYNNEI. V dropped 2 bases and J dropped 2 bases, with 6 bases sitting between them. The CDR3 reads CASSERPNYGYTF. The CDR3, as DNA: TGTGCCAGCAGTGAACGGCCAAACTATGGCTACACCTTC.

This clonotype was found a few times. The chain links TRBV6-1 to TRBJ2-2; weak D call: TRBD2 (5 bases). The CDR3 has 15 residues. Germline V gene lookup returns CDR1 MNHNS and CDR2 SASEGT. Trimming pared 0 bases from V and 10 bases from J, leaving 15 bases between. The CDR3 DNA reads as TGTGCCAGCAGTGAAGCCCCCCTTGTGGGAGAGGAGCTGTTTTTT. It encodes CASSEAPLVGEELFF.

The chain has TRBV7-9 and TRBJ2-5; TRBD2 matches 15 bases. Germline V gives CDR1 SEHNR, CDR2 FQNEAQ (reference sequence). Germline trimming cut 5 bases from V and 4 bases from J; bases unmatched to any gene: 5. The CDR3 contains 16 residues. CDR3 DNA: TGTGCCAGCAGCAGTCCGGGACTAGCGGGGGGAGAGACCCAGTACTTC. Translating gives CASSSPGLAGGETQYF. The full variable domain, its missing parts supplied by reference TRBV7-9 and TRBJ2-5, is DTGVSQNPRHKITKRGQNVTFRCDPISEHNRLYWYRQTLGQGPEFLTYFQNEAQLEKSRLLSDRFSAERPKGSFSTLEIQRTEQGDSAMYLCASSSPGLAGGETQYFGPGTRLLVL.

This clonotype was observed a few times. V is TRBV12-2 and J is TRBJ1-6. TRBV12-2 is assigned pseudogene status. There are 19 residues in the CDR3. For the CDR3, the DNA is TGTGCAAGTCGCTTCGGTCTGCATCGGGCGAGGGAGGAAAATTCACCCCTCCACTTT. Amino acids: CASRFGLHRAREENSPLHF.

The CDR3 DNA reads TGTGCCAGCAGCTTATCGGGACAGGGACGGCAGTACGTC. This codes for CASSLSGQGRQYV. This chain uses TRBV7-9 with TRBJ2-7; 9 bases match TRBD1. The germline V gene has CDR1 SEHNR and CDR2 FQNEAQ (reference sequence). The CDR3 runs to 13 residues. V lost 2 bases to trimming and J lost 9 bases; unmatched junction nucleotides: 5.

This clonotype was recorded a few times. V gene TRBV4-2 combines with J gene TRBJ2-7; D is perhaps TRBD1 (5 bases). Germline CDR1 and CDR2: LGHNA and YNFKEQ. V shed 1 base and J shed 2 bases, with 21 bases lying between them. The CDR3 sequence is 18 residues long. The DNA of the CDR3 is TGTGCCAGCAGCCAAGGGGTAGGGGCTAGACAGCGCGCCTACGAGCAGTACTTC. Translating gives CASSQGVGARQRAYEQYF.

This clonotype occurred a few times. This rearrangement joins TRBV5-1 to TRBJ1-1, with D possibly being TRBD1 (5 bases). Deletions cut 5 bases from V and 5 bases from J, with 13 bases between. Looked up from germline, CDR1 is SGHRS and CDR2 is YFSETQ. The CDR3 covers 13 residues. CDR3 DNA sequence: TGCGCCAGCAGAGCAGGGCTGGGGACTGAAGCTTTCTTT. It specifies CASRAGLGTEAFF.

V gene TRBV2 combines with J gene TRBJ2-1; TRBD2 agrees at 10 bases. The length of the CDR3 is 17 residues. V shed 6 bases, J shed 0 bases, and the junction held 8 bases outside the gene matches. Germline V gene sequence: CDR1 SNHLY, CDR2 FYNNEI. CDR3 coding DNA: TGTGCCAGCAGGCCCAGGACTAGCGGCTTCTCCTACAATGAGCAGTTCTTC. The encoded protein is CASRPRTSGFSYNEQFF. The whole variable domain, filled in from reference TRBV2 and TRBJ2-1, reads EPEVTQTPSHQVTQMGQEVILRCVPISNHLYFYWYRQILGQKVEFLVSFYNNEISEKSEIFDDQFSVERPDGSNFTLKIRSTKLEDSAMYFCASRPRTSGFSYNEQFFGPGTRLTVL.

This clonotype was observed a handful of times. This chain uses TRBV5-1 with TRBJ1-2; TRBD1 might be the D (5 bases). Looked up from germline, CDR1 is SGHRS and CDR2 is YFSETQ. The V gene lost 0 bases and the J gene lost 3 bases, with 9 bases spanning the gap. CDR3 length: 14 residues. The CDR3 sequence: CASSLARGDYGYTF. Here the CDR3 DNA reads TGCGCCAGCAGCTTGGCGAGGGGCGACTATGGCTACACCTTC.

The V gene is TRBV12-3 or TRBV12-4, the J gene TRBJ1-5; TRBD1 matches 7 bases. Unmatched junction bases numbered 5, after V lost 7 bases and J lost 2 bases. The CDR3 is 14 residues long. CDR3 sequence: CASTFRGGNQPQHF. CDR3 DNA sequence: TGTGCCAGCACCTTCAGGGGGGGCAATCAGCCCCAGCATTTT.

In this sample, this clonotype turned up many times. The genes are TRBV4-3 and TRBJ2-3, with D perhaps assigned TRBD1 or TRBD2 (5 bases each). Trimming took 0 bases from V and 0 from J, leaving 10 bases between them. The CDR3 runs to 16 residues. Per germline, CDR1 LGHNA and CDR2 YSLEER. The chain's CDR3 is CASSQDPGPSTDTQYF. The DNA of the CDR3 is TGCGCCAGCAGCCAAGATCCGGGACCTAGCACAGATACGCAGTATTTT.